Listed here are 20 T cell receptor beta chains from one sample, sequenced in a study of T cell responses to AZD1222 COVID-19 vaccine. The protocol was immunoSEQ multiplex PCR, while the TCRdb copy is restricted to in-frame clones and leaves out a portion. This table has 100,000 to 120,000 clones, about nine tenths appearing once. Sequencing used peripheral blood, obtained 28 days after the second AZD1222 dose. The receptors originated from an adult who received the AZD1222 COVID-19 vaccine.

The CDR3 region is CASSYAGPEGVEQYF. In DNA, the CDR3 is TGTGCCAGCAGTTACGCGGGACCTGAAGGGGTCGAGCAGTACTTC. The J gene is TRBJ2-7, the V gene TRBV6-6; the D gene is possibly TRBD2 (6 bases). V gave up 2 bases and J gave up 6 bases, with 17 bases separating them. Looked up from germline, CDR1 is MNHNY and CDR2 is SVGAGI (reference sequence). This CDR3 comprises 15 residues.

The chain has TRBV3-1 (or the pseudogene TRBV3-2) and TRBJ1-6, with no clear D. CDR3 size: 13 residues. Deletions cut 0 bases from V and 10 bases from J, with 7 bases between. CDR1 LGHDT and CDR2 YNNKEL come from the germline V gene (reference sequence). In nucleotides, the CDR3 is TGTGCCAGCAGCCAAGAGGGCAGGTCACCCCTCCACTTT. Protein product: CASSQEGRSPLHF.

J is TRBJ1-1 and V is TRBV3-1 (or the pseudogene TRBV3-2); possibly TRBD1 for D (6 bases). The germline gives CDR1 LGHDT, CDR2 YNNKEL (reference sequence). Trimming left V 4 bases short and J 7 bases short, with 13 bases between. This CDR3 region has 13 residues. The CDR3 loop reads CASSPKGVVEAFF. Here the CDR3 DNA reads TGTGCCAGCAGCCCGAAGGGGGTGGTTGAAGCTTTCTTT.

The table lists this clone with a count of one. This chain connects TRBV4-2 to TRBJ2-3; no definite D call. From germline, CDR1 is LGHNA and CDR2 YNFKEQ. The CDR3 is 16 amino acids. Trimming removed 1 base at V and 2 bases at J, with 13 bases between. The CDR3 reads CASSQGSGEFTDTQYF. As DNA, the CDR3 is TGTGCCAGCAGCCAAGGTTCGGGCGAATTCACAGATACGCAGTATTTT.

This chain links TRBV5-6 with TRBJ2-1; D may be TRBD1 (5 bases). CDR3 length equals 13 residues. V lost 3 bases and J 12 bases, leaving 16 bases between the germline ends. Looked up from germline, CDR1 is SGHDT and CDR2 is YYEEEE. The CDR3 loop is CASSSQQGSGQFF. In DNA, the CDR3 is TGTGCCAGCAGCTCACAGCAGGGAAGTGGGCAGTTCTTC. Full variable domain (rest looked up from reference TRBV5-6 and TRBJ2-1): DAGVTQSPTHLIKTRGQQVTLRCSPKSGHDTVSWYQQALGQGPQFIFQYYEEEERQRGNFPDRFSGHQFPNYSSELNVNALLLGDSALYLCASSSQQGSGQFFGPGTRLTVL.

In DNA form, the CDR3 reads TGCGCCAGCACCCTCGGTCGGGGCAGATCACCCCTCCACTTT. Its translation is CASTLGRGRSPLHF. The chain employs TRBV23-1 and TRBJ1-6, with D possibly matching TRBD1 (5 bases). TRBV23-1 is annotated as an ORF whose role is uncertain. The CDR3 has 14 amino acids. Trimming cost V 7 bases and J 10 bases, with 17 bases left between them.

The CDR3 is CASRTGTGEDTQYF. The CDR3 DNA reads TGTGCCAGCAGAACCGGGACAGGAGAAGATACGCAGTATTTT. J is TRBJ2-3 and V is TRBV7-2; 8 bases fit TRBD1. CDR3 length: 14 amino acids. The germline CDR1 and CDR2 sequences are SGHTA and FQGNSA. The trim removed 6 bases at V and 5 bases at J, leaving 7 bases unmatched. Full variable domain (missing parts from reference TRBV7-2 and TRBJ2-3): GAGVSQSPSNKVTEKGKDVELRCDPISGHTALYWYRQSLGQGLEFLIYFQGNSAPDKSGLPSDRFSAERTGGSVSTLTIQRTQQEDSAVYLCASRTGTGEDTQYFGPGTRLTVL.

The table lists this clone with a count of one. The J gene is TRBJ1-4, the V gene TRBV5-1; D call uncertain. The CDR3 has 15 amino acids. Germline V gene data show CDR1 as SGHRS and CDR2 as YFSETQ. Trimming removed 0 bases from V and 5 bases from J, with 11 bases in between. Here the CDR3 reads CASSLDGGPNEKLFF. In DNA, the CDR3 is TGCGCCAGCAGCTTGGATGGAGGGCCAAATGAAAAACTGTTTTTT.

The chain recombines TRBV9 with TRBJ2-2, with a possible D match to TRBD2 (5 bases). This CDR3 comprises 13 residues. Germline-derived CDR1 and CDR2 are SGDLS and YYNGEE. Trimming left V 6 bases short and J 8 bases short, with 14 bases between. DNA for the CDR3: TGTGCCAGCACTCTCGTGGGAGCTGGGGAGCTGTTTTTT. It specifies CASTLVGAGELFF. Filled out from reference TRBV9 and TRBJ2-2, the complete variable domain reads DSGVTQTPKHLITATGQRVTLRCSPRSGDLSVYWYQQSLDQGLQFLIQYYNGEERAKGNILERFSAQQFPDLHSELNLSSLELGDSALYFCASTLVGAGELFFGEGSRLTVL.

The chain has TRBV27 and TRBJ2-2; D not certain. This CDR3 comprises 16 residues. The germline V gene encodes CDR1 MNHEY and CDR2 SMNVEV (reference sequence). V lost 0 bases to trimming and J lost 7 bases, with 15 bases between them. CDR3: CASSLSRERIIGELFF. CDR3 nucleotide sequence: TGTGCCAGCAGTTTATCAAGGGAACGTATTATCGGGGAGCTGTTTTTT.

This chain joins TRBV4-3 and TRBJ2-5; D is perhaps TRBD1 or TRBD2 (5 bases each). Germline CDR1 is LGHNA and CDR2 is YSLEER. The CDR3 has 16 residues. The germline V and J ends were trimmed by 0 bases and 6 bases, with 17 bases remaining between them. CDR3 loop: CASSQDTGRLGQTQYF. DNA of the CDR3: TGCGCCAGCAGCCAAGATACGGGACGGTTAGGACAGACCCAGTACTTC.

J is TRBJ1-6 and V is TRBV6-1; TRBD1 matches at 7 bases. Germline CDR1 MNHNS, CDR2 SASEGT. This CDR3 region has 13 residues. The V segment lost 6 bases and the J segment 9 bases; nucleotides outside the gene matches: 5. CDR3 sequence reads: CASSDRAVSPLHF. In DNA form, the CDR3 reads TGTGCCAGCAGCGACAGGGCGGTTTCACCCCTCCACTTT.

This chain links TRBV7-2 with TRBJ2-7; D is possibly TRBD2 (6 bases). CDR3 length: 14 residues. CDR1 and CDR2 (germline): SGHTA, FQGNSA. V lost 5 bases, J lost 2 bases, and 13 bases lay in between. CDR3 sequence: CASSLGGGAYEQYF. In DNA, the CDR3 is TGTGCCAGCAGCCTTGGAGGAGGGGCCTACGAGCAGTACTTC. The whole variable domain, remainder taken from reference TRBV7-2 and TRBJ2-7, is GAGVSQSPSNKVTEKGKDVELRCDPISGHTALYWYRQSLGQGLEFLIYFQGNSAPDKSGLPSDRFSAERTGGSVSTLTIQRTQQEDSAVYLCASSLGGGAYEQYFGPGTRLTVT.

The chain employs TRBV15 and TRBJ1-6; TRBD1 is a possible D gene (5 bases). The CDR3 consists of 15 residues. Germline values: CDR1 LNHNV, CDR2 YYDKDF (reference sequence). V was cut by 2 bases and J by 13 bases, with 18 bases left in between. DNA for the CDR3: TGTGCCACCAGCAGACCCTCCGACAGCCGCAATCCCCTCCACTTT. Translated: CATSRPSDSRNPLHF.

This chain uses TRBV27 with TRBJ2-7, with 9 nucleotides matching TRBD1. The junction had 5 bases not matched to a gene; V was cut back by 6 bases and J by 5 bases. The germline V gene has CDR1 MNHEY and CDR2 SMNVEV (reference sequence). The CDR3 loop spans 13 amino acids. CDR3 coding DNA: TGTGCCAGCAGAGACAGGGGGGTCGACGAGCAGTACTTC. Translated: CASRDRGVDEQYF.

This sequence joins TRBV7-2 and TRBJ1-6; D is undetermined. Trimming stripped 4 bases from V and 2 bases from J, with 9 bases between. Germline V gene data show CDR1 as SGHTA and CDR2 as FQGNSA. The CDR3 totals 15 residues. The CDR3 nucleotides are TGTGCCAGCAGCTCCCTGGCAGCCTATAATTCACCCCTCCACTTT. Its protein is CASSSLAAYNSPLHF.

The gene calls are TRBV5-5 and TRBJ1-1; 8 bases agree with TRBD1. With V trimmed by 4 bases and J by 4 bases, 12 bases remained unmatched. Looked up from germline, CDR1 is SGHKS and CDR2 is YYEKEE (reference sequence). The CDR3 extends over 16 amino acids. The CDR3 is CASSQRDGQGPTEAFF. The CDR3 DNA is TGTGCCAGCAGCCAAAGGGATGGACAGGGCCCCACTGAAGCTTTCTTT.

V is TRBV12-3 or TRBV12-4 and J is TRBJ1-2; D is unclear. V lost 8 bases, J lost 4 bases, and 11 bases lay in between. The CDR3 consists of 12 residues. The chain's CDR3 is CASGYTVYGYTF. For the CDR3, the DNA is TGTGCCAGCGGCTATACAGTCTATGGCTACACCTTC.

The rearrangement uses TRBV5-1 and TRBJ2-1; D may be TRBD2 (6 bases). Germline assignment: CDR1 SGHRS and CDR2 YFSETQ. CDR3 length equals 15 residues. Trimming took off 2 bases at V and 1 base at J, with 10 bases between the two ends. CDR3 amino acids: CASSFSSASYNEQFF. The CDR3 DNA reads as TGCGCCAGCAGCTTTTCTAGCGCATCCTACAATGAGCAGTTCTTC.

This clone has a single count. The rearrangement uses TRBV7-2 and TRBJ1-4; 8 bases match TRBD1. The CDR3 spans 14 residues. After removal of 10 bases from V and 1 base from J, the junction contained 5 bases not matched to a gene. Germline values: CDR1 SGHTA, CDR2 FQGNSA. The CDR3 spells CATRGRGTNEKLFF. The DNA for the CDR3 is TGTGCCACCAGGGGGCGCGGAACTAATGAAAAACTGTTTTTT.